What follows are 20 T cell receptor beta chains derived from one specimen sequenced in a study of cytomegalovirus exposure and HLA in healthy donors. The PCR had 60 Vbeta and 13 Jbeta primers. The method was immunoSEQ multiplex PCR; TCRdb's version includes in-frame clones alone and lacks a portion of them. The table includes some 200,000 clones, over 60% detected once. Sequencing was performed on PBMCs. The source is a man younger than 35 in good health and CMV-seronegative.

As concerns this clone: Other nucleotide sequences from this sample produce the same CDR3. The rearrangement joins TRBV7-9 to TRBJ2-7; 10 positions agree with TRBD1. Germline V gene data show CDR1 as SEHNR and CDR2 as FQNEAQ (reference sequence). The CDR3 sequence is 15 residues long. The junction had 5 bases not matched to a gene; V was cut back by 4 bases and J by 2 bases. The CDR3 reads CASSSGQGLTYEQYF. The CDR3, as DNA: TGTGCCAGCAGCTCGGGACAGGGGCTGACCTACGAGCAGTACTTC.

This chain joins TRBV6-4 and TRBJ2-5, with D perhaps matching TRBD1 (6 bases). The J call may be mistaken, given a closer DNA end match to TRBJ2-7. The CDR3 is 14 residues long. Germline V gene lookup returns CDR1 MRHNA and CDR2 SNTAGT. The CDR3, as DNA: TGTGCCAGCAGTGAGGACAGCACCTCCTACGAGCAGTACTTC. Protein sequence: CASSEDSTSYEQYF.

The rearrangement uses TRBV28 and TRBJ1-3; 7 nucleotides agree with TRBD1. V dropped 7 bases and J dropped 5; count of bases not matched to a gene: 2. The CDR3 has 12 residues. CDR1 is MDHEN, CDR2 SYDVKM, per germline. The CDR3 region has the DNA TGTGCCAGCAAGACAGGGAGAAACACCATATATTTT. This encodes CASKTGRNTIYF.

This sequence joins TRBV27 and TRBJ1-4, with D perhaps TRBD1 (6 bases). The length of the CDR3 is 11 residues. V was trimmed by 3 bases and J by 12 bases, leaving 8 bases between them. Germline CDR1 MNHEY, CDR2 SMNVEV (reference sequence). The CDR3 region has the DNA TGTGCCAGCAGTTTTGGGGGCCAACTGTTTTTT. It encodes CASSFGGQLFF.

This clone was seen just once. Germline is not matched at one junction end, which may reflect a read error. This rearrangement joins TRBV5-6 to TRBJ1-1; D unclear. The CDR3 extends over 16 amino acids. Per germline, CDR1 SGHDT and CDR2 YYEEEE. CDR3 residues: CASSFETETGNTGAFF. The CDR3 region has the DNA TGTGCCAGCAGCTTTGAGACTGAGACGGGGAACACTGGAGCTTTCTTT.

This clone has a single count. The V call is TRBV28, the J call TRBJ1-2, with a tentative D call TRBD1 (5 bases). Per the germline V gene, CDR1 is MDHEN and CDR2 is SYDVKM. CDR3 size: 13 residues. Deletions cut 7 bases from V and 3 bases from J, with 12 bases between. For the CDR3, the DNA is TGTGCCAGCACCTTCTCGGGGGACTATGGCTACACCTTC. Its protein product is CASTFSGDYGYTF.

The gene calls are TRBV18 and TRBJ1-4, with TRBD1 as a possible D gene (6 bases). The germline V and J ends were trimmed by 3 bases and 4 bases, with 12 bases remaining between them. CDR3 size: 15 residues. CDR1 and CDR2 (germline): KGHSH, LQKENI. In DNA form, the CDR3 reads TGTGCCAGCTCACCGCGGACAGTTCTTAATGAAAAACTGTTTTTT. This encodes CASSPRTVLNEKLFF.

The genes are TRBV18 and TRBJ2-1, with D maybe TRBD2 (5 bases). The CDR3 extends over 13 amino acids. Per the germline V gene, CDR1 is KGHSH and CDR2 is LQKENI. V was pared by 0 bases and J by 5 bases, with 5 bases between. The CDR3 DNA sequence: TGTGCCAGCTCACCACCGGGAGACAATGAGCAGTTCTTC. It specifies CASSPPGDNEQFF.

This clone came up once. The V call is TRBV18, the J call TRBJ2-7, with a tentative D call TRBD2 (5 bases). CDR3 size: 17 residues. Per germline, CDR1 KGHSH and CDR2 LQKENI. Trimming cost V 2 bases and J 0 bases, with 17 bases left between them. The CDR3 loop reads CASSPGPRGSSSYEQYF. In nucleotides, the CDR3 is TGTGCCAGCTCACCAGGCCCTCGGGGAAGCAGCTCCTACGAGCAGTACTTC.

The gene calls are TRBV18 and TRBJ2-5; TRBD1 matches 7 bases. V gave up 6 bases and J gave up 2 bases; unmatched junction bases: 0. There are 12 residues in the CDR3. Germline V gene sequence: CDR1 KGHSH, CDR2 LQKENI. The CDR3 loop is CASSGQQETQYF. CDR3 bases: TGTGCCAGCTCGGGACAGCAAGAGACCCAGTACTTC.

The J gene is TRBJ1-1, the V gene TRBV5-5, with D tentatively TRBD1 (5 bases). The CDR3 runs 14 residues. Looked up from germline, CDR1 is SGHKS and CDR2 is YYEKEE (reference sequence). Trimming shortened V by 4 bases and J by 3 bases, and 13 bases separated the two germline ends. The CDR3 DNA reads as TGTGCCAGCAGCCCCGTTAGCAGGGACACTGAAGCTTTCTTT. As protein: CASSPVSRDTEAFF.

This clone was found a few times. The chain combines TRBV18 with TRBJ1-5, with D unclear. The CDR3 contains 14 residues. Germline-derived CDR1 and CDR2 are KGHSH and LQKENI. The V gene lost 3 bases and the J gene lost 1 base, with 7 bases spanning the gap. CDR3 residues: CASSPGRSNQPQHF. Written as DNA, the CDR3 is TGTGCCAGCTCACCGGGCAGGAGCAATCAGCCCCAGCATTTT.

The chain employs TRBV7-2 and TRBJ1-1; weak D call: TRBD1 (6 bases). CDR1 is SGHTA and CDR2 is FQGNSA in the germline V gene. Trimming removed 3 bases from V and 0 bases from J, with 8 bases in between. The CDR3 runs 14 residues. This CDR3 is CASSFDRMNTEAFF. CDR3 coding DNA: TGTGCCAGCAGCTTTGACAGGATGAACACTGAAGCTTTCTTT.

The DNA for the CDR3 is TGTGCCAGCAGCGTATGGGGGGGGAGTAGCGGGGGAACTGAGCAGTACTTC. This gives the protein CASSVWGGSSGGTEQYF. This chain connects TRBV9 to TRBJ2-5, with TRBD2 matching 9 bases. The CDR3 has 17 residues. CDR1 and CDR2 (germline): SGDLS, YYNGEE. The ends lost 1 base at V and 11 bases at J; junction bases unmatched: 18.

This clone was found many times. The gene calls are TRBV7-2 and TRBJ2-1, with D perhaps TRBD2 (6 bases). Per germline, CDR1 SGHTA and CDR2 FQGNSA. The CDR3 runs to 15 residues. The V end lost 5 bases, the J end lost 9 bases, and 20 bases lay between the germline ends. CDR3 sequence reads: CASSQDAGFGSEQFF. For the CDR3, the DNA is TGTGCCAGCAGCCAAGATGCGGGATTCGGTAGTGAGCAGTTCTTC.

This clone was recorded a few times. The chain has TRBV29-1 and TRBJ2-1; D might be TRBD1 (6 bases). The CDR3 has 12 amino acids. Germline CDR1 and CDR2: SQVTM and ANQGSEA. V was pared by 6 bases and J by 6 bases, with 12 bases between. CDR3 residues: CSVATGTNEQFF. In DNA, the CDR3 is TGCAGCGTCGCGACAGGAACCAATGAGCAGTTCTTC.

This chain uses TRBV7-9 with TRBJ1-6; D gene unclear. The germline CDR1 and CDR2 sequences are SEHNR and FQNEAQ (reference sequence). Trimming left V 5 bases short and J 7 bases short, with 12 bases between. CDR3 size: 14 residues. This chain's CDR3 is CASSAVQMNSPLHF. The CDR3 DNA reads TGTGCCAGCAGCGCGGTGCAGATGAATTCACCCCTCCACTTT.

This chain links TRBV28 with TRBJ2-5; 7 bases map to TRBD2. Trimming at V came to 8 bases and at J to 11 bases, leaving 11 bases not matched to a gene. The CDR3 totals 12 residues. Germline CDR1 and CDR2: MDHEN and SYDVKM. The CDR3 DNA reads TGTGCCAGCGGCGAACTCGAGCGGGGACAGTACTTC. Encoded protein: CASGELERGQYF.

This clone was found once. The V call is TRBV6-5, the J call TRBJ2-7, with TRBD2 identical over 11 bases. The CDR3 sequence is 14 residues long. CDR1 is MNHEY, CDR2 SVGAGI, per germline. The junction had 2 bases not matched to a gene; V was cut back by 4 bases and J by 3 bases. CDR3 loop: CASSLGLAVYEQYF. The CDR3 DNA sequence: TGTGCCAGCAGTTTGGGACTAGCGGTCTACGAGCAGTACTTC.

The J gene is TRBJ1-1, the V gene TRBV7-2; D perhaps matches TRBD1 (6 bases). The CDR3 contains 13 residues. The germline V gene encodes CDR1 SGHTA and CDR2 FQGNSA. Trimming took off 9 bases at V and 0 bases at J, with 11 bases between the two ends. The CDR3 spells CASGQQLNTEAFF. In DNA form, the CDR3 reads TGTGCCAGTGGACAGCAATTGAACACTGAAGCTTTCTTT.